The 26 T cell receptor beta chains in this list originate from one sample, sequenced in a study of blood T cells in healthy people across ages. Alongside a J-beta primer mix, a sample-barcoded 5' primer served in a second PCR lasting roughly 7 to 11 cycles. TCRdb redid the calling of the 5' RACE reads with MiXCR, one entry per CDR3 protein. The repertoire includes roughly 800,000 distinct CDR3 sequences, roughly 50% of them detected once, and 20% to 25% sits in the top ten. The specimen sequenced was blood. The receptors derive from a man between 25 and 39 years old in good health.

The gene calls are TRBV20-1 and TRBJ2-1; D might be TRBD2 (6 bases). Germline V gives CDR1 DFQATT, CDR2 SNEGSKA (reference sequence). Trimming shortened V by 6 bases and J by 0 bases, and 12 bases separated the two germline ends. The CDR3 is 14 residues long. CDR3 coding DNA: TGCAGTGCGGCGGGACCACTCTCCTACAATGAGCAGTTCTTC. It specifies CSAAGPLSYNEQFF.

This clonotype has a handful of counts. The chain recombines TRBV7-9 with TRBJ2-7; D ambiguous. Germline V lookup: CDR1 SEHNR, CDR2 FQNEAQ (reference sequence). The CDR3 consists of 11 residues. The V and J ends lost 5 bases and 6 bases respectively, with 8 bases between them. CDR3 in amino acids: CASSGDVEQYF. In nucleotides, the CDR3 is TGTGCCAGCAGCGGCGACGTCGAGCAGTACTTC.

The genes are TRBV28 and TRBJ1-2; 8 nucleotides match TRBD1. Germline V gives CDR1 MDHEN, CDR2 SYDVKM. The trim removed 8 bases at V and 8 bases at J, leaving 7 bases unmatched. The CDR3 spans 12 residues. In nucleotides, the CDR3 is TGTGCCAGCCAGGGGGCAAGTAAAGGCTACACCTTC. Translation gives CASQGASKGYTF.

There are a few counts of this clonotype. V gene TRBV29-1 combines with J gene TRBJ2-7; 8 bases are a match to TRBD2. Trimming took 4 bases from V and 2 from J; bases not matched to a gene: 4. CDR3 length equals 13 residues. Per germline, CDR1 SQVTM and CDR2 ANQGSEA. The CDR3 nucleotides read TGCAGCGTTGCAACTAGCGGTGCCTACGAGCAGTACTTC. It yields the protein CSVATSGAYEQYF.

This chain uses TRBV2 with TRBJ1-4; 7 bases map to TRBD1. Germline-derived CDR1 and CDR2 are SNHLY and FYNNEI. The CDR3 sequence is 14 residues long. Trimming at V came to 6 bases and at J to 11 bases, leaving 12 bases not matched to a gene. The DNA for the CDR3 is TGTGCCAGCAGAGCCGGGACAGCCGCTTATAAACTGTTTTTT. This translates into CASRAGTAAYKLFF.

This clonotype was seen a few times. The genes are TRBV28 and TRBJ2-5, with 10 bases matching TRBD2. The CDR3 has 13 residues. V lost 6 bases to trimming and J lost 4 bases; unmatched junction nucleotides: 2. The germline CDR1 and CDR2 sequences are MDHEN and SYDVKM. This CDR3 reads CASRVAGGETQYF. CDR3 coding DNA: TGTGCCAGCAGGGTAGCGGGAGGAGAGACCCAGTACTTC.

The chain is built from TRBV7-8 and TRBJ2-7, with 9 positions matching TRBD2. The V segment lost 3 bases and the J segment 4 bases; nucleotides outside the gene matches: 22. CDR1 and CDR2 (germline): SGHVS, FQNEAQ. CDR3 length: 20 residues. This CDR3 is CASSFPRQGLAGTLEYEQYF. The CDR3 DNA reads as TGTGCCAGCAGCTTTCCCCGCCAAGGCCTAGCGGGGACCCTCGAGTACGAGCAGTACTTC.

The genes are TRBV7-9 and TRBJ2-1; maybe TRBD2 (6 bases). The CDR3 has 15 amino acids. V gave up 4 bases and J gave up 0 bases, with 10 bases separating them. The germline CDR1 and CDR2 sequences are SEHNR and FQNEAQ (reference sequence). This CDR3 is CASSWGEISYNEQFF. CDR3 DNA: TGTGCCAGCAGCTGGGGGGAGATCTCCTACAATGAGCAGTTCTTC.

The chain combines TRBV4-1 with TRBJ2-1; perhaps D is TRBD1 or TRBD2 (5 bases each). Looked up from germline, CDR1 is MGHRA and CDR2 is YSYEKL. The CDR3 contains 16 residues. The V gene lost 0 bases and the J gene lost 0 bases, with 9 bases spanning the gap. The CDR3 coding sequence is TGCGCCAGCAGCCAAGATCCCGGGGCCTCCTACAATGAGCAGTTCTTC. As protein: CASSQDPGASYNEQFF.

The V gene is TRBV20-1, the J gene TRBJ2-7; perhaps TRBD1 as D (6 bases). The J call may be in error: the DNA end matches TRBJ2-5 better. Germline CDR1 and CDR2: DFQATT and SNEGSKA (reference sequence). The length of the CDR3 is 13 residues. The CDR3 spells CSARGTGQVTQYF. CDR3 coding DNA: TGCAGTGCTAGAGGCACAGGGCAGGTGACCCAGTACTTC.

This clonotype was counted a few times. The gene calls are TRBV6-1 and TRBJ1-1, with a tentative D call TRBD1 (5 bases). Trimming pared 3 bases from V and 7 bases from J, leaving 12 bases between. Germline assignment: CDR1 MNHNS and CDR2 SASEGT. The CDR3 has 13 amino acids. As DNA, the CDR3 is TGTGCCAGCAGTGAGGGCAGGGTGATTGAAGCTTTCTTT. Encoded protein: CASSEGRVIEAFF.

This clonotype has only one observation. As DNA, the CDR3 is TGTGCCAGCAGCCCAACCTGGATCCCTTACACAGATACGCAGTATTTT. Translated, it gives CASSPTWIPYTDTQYF. This rearrangement joins TRBV3-1 to TRBJ2-3; unclear D gene. Germline assignment: CDR1 LGHDT and CDR2 YNNKEL (reference sequence). V lost 4 bases to trimming and J lost 2 bases, with 16 bases between them. The CDR3 contains 16 residues.

The chain couples TRBV6-2 or TRBV6-3 to TRBJ2-4; tentatively, D is TRBD1 (5 bases). Trimming left V 0 bases short and J 9 bases short, with 12 bases between. CDR1 and CDR2 (germline): MNHEY, SVGEGT. CDR3 length: 14 amino acids. CDR3 in DNA: TGTGCCAGCAGTTACTCCAGGGTGGGTGGCATTCAGTACTTC. Its translation is CASSYSRVGGIQYF.

This rearrangement joins TRBV20-1 to TRBJ2-7; TRBD2 matches at 7 bases. CDR3 length: 14 residues. V was clipped by 6 bases and J by 7 bases; unmatched bases: 15. Germline CDR1 and CDR2: DFQATT and SNEGSKA (reference sequence). CDR3 bases: TGCAGTGCACAAACTAGCGTGGACTGCAATGAGCAGTACTTC. Translation gives CSAQTSVDCNEQYF.

This chain uses TRBV13 with TRBJ2-5; the D is unclear. There are 9 residues in the CDR3. Trimming shortened V by 7 bases and J by 5 bases, and 2 bases separated the two germline ends. The germline V gene encodes CDR1 PRHDT and CDR2 FYEKMQ (reference sequence). The CDR3 region is CASKETQYF. CDR3 DNA: TGTGCCAGCAAGGAGACCCAGTACTTC.

V usage is TRBV7-3 and J usage is TRBJ2-1; D gene unclear. In germline, CDR1 is SGHTA, CDR2 FQGTGA. V dropped 5 bases and J dropped 4 bases, with 18 bases sitting between them. CDR3 length: 16 amino acids. The CDR3 nucleotides are TGTGCCAGCAGCCTCGGTACCCTGGTGGGGTACAATGAGCAGTTCTTC. Encoded protein: CASSLGTLVGYNEQFF.

The V and J genes are TRBV30 and TRBJ2-3; D perhaps matches TRBD1 (5 bases). This CDR3 region has 15 residues. Trimming stripped 3 bases from V and 8 bases from J, with 21 bases between. Per the germline V gene, CDR1 is GTSNPN and CDR2 is SVGIG (reference sequence). This CDR3 reads CAWRPAALRDGTQYF. For the CDR3, the DNA is TGTGCCTGGAGGCCTGCCGCCCTCAGGGATGGTACGCAGTATTTT.

This chain links TRBV20-1 with TRBJ2-5; possible D gene TRBD2, 5 bases. CDR1 and CDR2 (germline): DFQATT, SNEGSKA (reference sequence). The CDR3 length is 13 residues. V was clipped by 3 bases and J by 0 bases, with 8 bases between them. CDR3 sequence reads: CSARRADQETQYF. CDR3 sequence (DNA): TGCAGTGCTAGGAGAGCGGACCAAGAGACCCAGTACTTC.

This rearrangement joins TRBV4-3 to TRBJ2-1; TRBD2 agrees at 7 bases. V lost 0 bases and J lost 11; bases outside the gene matches: 13. Germline V gene sequence: CDR1 LGHNA, CDR2 YSLEER. This CDR3 has 16 amino acids. The CDR3 is CASSQDRNLAVQKQFF. The CDR3 DNA follows: TGCGCCAGCAGCCAAGATCGGAATCTAGCGGTTCAAAAGCAGTTCTTC.

The V and J genes are TRBV3-1 and TRBJ1-5; D may be TRBD1 (6 bases). V lost 2 bases and J lost 7, with 12 bases in between. Germline V gene sequence: CDR1 LGHDT, CDR2 YNNKEL (reference sequence). This CDR3 region has 14 residues. CDR3 amino acids: CASSQQTGSQPQHF. The CDR3 DNA reads as TGTGCCAGCAGCCAACAGACAGGTTCACAGCCCCAGCATTTT.

The chain is built from TRBV9 and TRBJ2-7; 8 nucleotides match TRBD1. V lost 3 bases and J lost 7; bases outside the gene matches: 6. Germline CDR1 is SGDLS and CDR2 is YYNGEE. The length of the CDR3 is 13 residues. The CDR3 spells CASSGGQGREQYF. Here the CDR3 DNA reads TGTGCCAGCAGCGGCGGACAGGGACGAGAGCAGTACTTC. Full variable domain (rest looked up from reference TRBV9 and TRBJ2-7): DSGVTQTPKHLITATGQRVTLRCSPRSGDLSVYWYQQSLDQGLQFLIQYYNGEERAKGNILERFSAQQFPDLHSELNLSSLELGDSALYFCASSGGQGREQYFGPGTRLTVT.

The CDR3 region is CASGLVVGVRGYEQYF. In nucleotides, the CDR3 is TGTGCTAGTGGTTTGGTGGTGGGGGTTCGAGGTTACGAGCAGTACTTC. The chain recombines TRBV12-5 with TRBJ2-5, with D tentatively TRBD1 or TRBD2 (5 bases each). The end of the DNA is better explained by TRBJ2-7, so the J call may be wrong. The CDR3 is 16 residues long. Germline V gene data show CDR1 as LGHNT and CDR2 as FRNRAP.

This clonotype has only one observation. Here the CDR3 reads CASSPQREFYNEQFF. The CDR3 coding sequence is TGTGCCAGCAGTCCTCAGCGGGAGTTTTACAATGAGCAGTTCTTC. The rearrangement uses TRBV28 and TRBJ2-1; 8 bases agree with TRBD2. The CDR3 contains 15 residues. CDR1 and CDR2 from the germline V gene are MDHEN and SYDVKM. With V trimmed by 5 bases and J by 4 bases, 7 bases remained unmatched.

This clonotype has more than one count but fewer than ten. The gene calls are TRBV12-3 or TRBV12-4 and TRBJ1-2; D ambiguous. The CDR3 totals 16 residues. Trimming removed 3 bases at V and 9 bases at J, with 23 bases between. The CDR3 bases are TGTGCCAGCAGTTTTGGGGTCGGGGAAGGTCGCGGTCGCTACACCTTC. Its protein product is CASSFGVGEGRGRYTF.

The genes are TRBV20-1 and TRBJ2-3; D is unclear. The CDR3 is made up of 14 amino acids. V shed 2 bases and J shed 1 base, with 10 bases lying between them. Looked up from germline, CDR1 is DFQATT and CDR2 is SNEGSKA (reference sequence). DNA of the CDR3: TGCAGTGCTAGATCTTACCTAGGCACAGATACGCAGTATTTT. This gives the protein CSARSYLGTDTQYF.

The rearrangement joins TRBV28 to TRBJ2-1; 10 bases map to TRBD2. This CDR3 is built from 16 residues. Germline V CDR1 and CDR2: MDHEN, SYDVKM. V shed 7 bases, J shed 6 bases, and the junction held 12 bases outside the gene matches. The DNA of the CDR3 is TGTGCCAGCACGACCGCCAGCGGGAGGGGGGTCAATGAGCAGTTCTTC. Translation: CASTTASGRGVNEQFF.